The clone carrying this T cell receptor beta chain was picked up one time. Its antigen remains unknown. The CDR3 runs to 12 residues. V was shortened by 4 bases and J by 4 bases, with 8 bases between the two germline ends. The V gene's germline CDR1 is MDHEN and CDR2 SYDVKM. The data belong to a study of OX40 agonist ivuxolimab in advanced cancers. Looking at the study overall: Patients enrolled in dose escalation were diagnosed with hepatocellular carcinoma, melanoma, renal cell or head and neck cancer. Enrollees could have had prior anti-PD-1, anti-PD-L1 or anti-CTLA-4 therapy, which roughly 40% had received.

Some clones are missing from TCRdb's copy, which holds only in-frame ones; the method was immunoSEQ multiplex PCR. The data show tens of thousands of clones, around 77% seen once. Study observations and caveats: CD4+ and CD8+ blood T cells expanded clonally by week 6 at 0.1 to 3.0 mg/kg. The antigens recognized by the expanded peripheral T cells, that is their antigen specificity, were not determined.

Sequences were derived from CD4+ or CD8+ T cells sorted from blood, sampled in a trial of the OX40 agonist ivuxolimab. The receptor's source is an adult with an advanced solid tumor such as melanoma, head and neck, liver or kidney cancer. V gene TRBV28 combines with J gene TRBJ2-7; D is unclear. The DNA for the CDR3 is TGTGCCAGCAGTTCCCCCATATACGAGCAGTACTTC. Translated: CASSSPIYEQYF.